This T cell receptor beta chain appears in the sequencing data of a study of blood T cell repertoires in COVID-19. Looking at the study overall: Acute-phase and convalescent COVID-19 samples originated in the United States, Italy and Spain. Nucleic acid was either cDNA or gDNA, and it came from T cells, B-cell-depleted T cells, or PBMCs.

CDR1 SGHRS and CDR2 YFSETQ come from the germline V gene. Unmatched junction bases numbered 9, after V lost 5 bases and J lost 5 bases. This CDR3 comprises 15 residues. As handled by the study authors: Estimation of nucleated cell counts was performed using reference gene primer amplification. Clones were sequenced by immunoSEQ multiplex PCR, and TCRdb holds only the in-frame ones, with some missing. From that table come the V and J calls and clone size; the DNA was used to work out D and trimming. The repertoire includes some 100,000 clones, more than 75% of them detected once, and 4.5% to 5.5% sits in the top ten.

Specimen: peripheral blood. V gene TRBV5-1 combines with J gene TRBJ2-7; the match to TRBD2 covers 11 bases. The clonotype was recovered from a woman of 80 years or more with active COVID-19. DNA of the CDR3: TGCGCCAGCAGGTTAGCGGGAGGGCCTTACGACGAGCAGTACTTC. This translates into CASRLAGGPYDEQYF. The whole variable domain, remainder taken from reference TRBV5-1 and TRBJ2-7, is KAGVTQTPRYLIKTRGQQVTLSCSPISGHRSVSWYQQTPGQGLQFLFEYFSETQRNKGNFPGRFSGRQFSNSRSEMNVSTLELGDSALYLCASRLAGGPYDEQYFGPGTRLTVT.